This T cell receptor beta chain was sequenced in a study of T cells after yellow fever vaccination. Study background: Low-cell-number fractions underwent preparation using SMART-Seq v4 Ultra Low Input. General study points: Post-booster repertoires again held most primary-vaccination clones (approximately 96% CD4, roughly 88% CD8). Some clonotypes, a small share, were shared between CD4 and CD8 compartments.

As regards this clonotype: Its antigen is as yet unknown.

The CDR3 has 13 residues. Germline V gene sequence: CDR1 SGHTA, CDR2 FQGTGA. The V end was cut by 6 bases, the J end by 3 bases, with 8 bases between. By 5'RACE template switching, TCR cDNA was produced, with a universal primer site and UMIs added in the process. Via MiXCR, TCRdb re-called the 5' RACE reads, giving one row per CDR3 protein. The table shows 500,000 to 650,000 distinct CDR3 sequences, with 17% occurring only once. This chain uses TRBV7-3 with TRBJ2-2; D is unresolved. The sequence was collected from a man between 18 and 35 years old who received the YFV17D yellow fever vaccine. The sample was PBMCs, taken more than 4 days after the first yellow fever vaccination. This chain's CDR3 is CASSFSYTGELFF. The CDR3 region has the DNA TGTGCCAGCAGTTTCAGCTACACCGGGGAGCTGTTTTTT. Based on the CDR3 plus reference TRBV7-3 and TRBJ2-2, the full variable domain is GAGVSQTPSNKVTEKGKYVELRCDPISGHTALYWYRQSLGQGPEFLIYFQGTGAADDSGLPNDRFFAVRPEGSVSTLKIQRTERGDSAVYLCASSFSYTGELFFGEGSRLTVL.